The T cell receptor (beta chain) described here comes from a study of blood T cell repertoires in COVID-19. Methods used by the authors: Reference gene primer amplification gave nucleated cell count estimates. Produced via immunoSEQ multiplex PCR; TCRdb's table is partial and in-frame only. V and J calls and clone size come straight from that table; D and trimming were deduced from the DNA. The sample contains some 220,000 clones, 80% of which appear only once. Trimming removed 5 bases from V and 7 bases from J; junction bases left unmatched: 7. The CDR3 has 14 residues. CDR1 is MDHEN and CDR2 is SYDVKM in the germline V gene.

The chain is built from TRBV28 and TRBJ1-4, with 7 positions matching TRBD1. The source of this sequence is a human donor in a cohort sampled during active COVID-19. Sequenced sample: peripheral blood. Written as DNA, the CDR3 is TGTGCCAGCAGTATAGGGGGCATGGGTGAAAAACTGTTTTTT. This encodes CASSIGGMGEKLFF.